One and the same sample provided the 9 T cell receptor beta chains below, sequenced in a study of PD-1 blockade in classical Hodgkin lymphoma. Time point specified: cycle 4 day 1 (C4D1), after 6 weeks of nivolumab. Each patient's relapse followed autologous stem cell transplantation, and brentuximab vedotin exposure varied. TCRdb keeps only in-frame clones here, not all; method: immunoSEQ multiplex PCR. Of tens of thousands of clones detected, about 75% appear once; the ten largest clones hold about an eighth. The source material was peripheral blood mononuclear cells (PBMCs), sampled before the fourth cycle of nivolumab. These receptors were collected from a human donor with classical Hodgkin lymphoma.

The chain couples TRBV9 to TRBJ1-2; a weak D match, TRBD1 (5 bases). V was cut by 4 bases and J by 1 base, with 23 bases left in between. Germline V gene lookup returns CDR1 SGDLS and CDR2 YYNGEE. The CDR3 contains 18 residues. CDR3 sequence reads: CASSFLGAASMFNYGYTF. In DNA form, the CDR3 reads TGTGCCAGCAGCTTCCTCGGGGCCGCCTCGATGTTTAACTATGGCTACACCTTC.

The chain couples TRBV7-9 to TRBJ2-4; no firm D call. The V and J ends lost 1 base and 1 base respectively, with 11 bases between them. This CDR3 comprises 16 residues. CDR1 is SEHNR and CDR2 is FQNEAQ in the germline V gene (reference sequence). Here the CDR3 reads CASSLGPAEAKNIQYF. DNA for the CDR3: TGTGCCAGCAGCTTAGGGCCAGCCGAGGCCAAAAACATTCAGTACTTC. Together with reference TRBV7-9 and TRBJ2-4, the CDR3 gives the full variable domain: DTGVSQNPRHKITKRGQNVTFRCDPISEHNRLYWYRQTLGQGPEFLTYFQNEAQLEKSRLLSDRFSAERPKGSFSTLEIQRTEQGDSAMYLCASSLGPAEAKNIQYFGAGTRLSVL.

This clone was counted at least ten times. J is TRBJ1-2 and V is TRBV7-2, with a possible D match to TRBD1 (5 bases). Trimming left V 3 bases short and J 4 bases short, with 6 bases between. The CDR3 runs 12 residues. Germline loops: CDR1 SGHTA, CDR2 FQGNSA. The CDR3 loop reads CASSFDSYGYTF. The CDR3 region has the DNA TGTGCCAGCAGCTTTGACAGCTATGGCTACACCTTC.

This chain links TRBV5-6 with TRBJ1-2; TRBD1 is a possible D gene (5 bases). Germline loops: CDR1 SGHDT, CDR2 YYEEEE. The CDR3 covers 14 residues. Trimming stripped 0 bases from V and 8 bases from J, with 14 bases between. CDR3 region: CASSLGAGLEGYTF. The DNA of the CDR3 is TGTGCCAGCAGCTTGGGAGCAGGGTTGGAAGGCTACACCTTC. Filled out from reference TRBV5-6 and TRBJ1-2, the complete variable domain reads DAGVTQSPTHLIKTRGQQVTLRCSPKSGHDTVSWYQQALGQGPQFIFQYYEEEERQRGNFPDRFSGHQFPNYSSELNVNALLLGDSALYLCASSLGAGLEGYTFGSGTRLTVV.

V gene TRBV5-1 combines with J gene TRBJ2-5; TRBD2 matches 11 bases. CDR1 and CDR2 from the germline V gene are SGHRS and YFSETQ. CDR3 length: 16 amino acids. Unmatched junction bases numbered 7, after V lost 3 bases and J lost 3 bases. The CDR3, as DNA: TGCGCCAGCAGCTCCGGGACTAGCGGACGCGAAGAGACCCAGTACTTC. It codes for CASSSGTSGREETQYF.

This sequence joins TRBV5-4 and TRBJ1-2, with D possibly being TRBD1 (6 bases). The CDR3 spans 14 residues. V was pared by 1 base and J by 7 bases, with 14 bases between. CDR1 is SGHNT, CDR2 YYREEE, per germline (reference sequence). The CDR3 loop reads CASSLWGADSGYTF. CDR3 coding DNA: TGTGCCAGCAGCTTGTGGGGGGCAGACAGTGGCTACACCTTC. Combining the CDR3 with reference TRBV5-4 and TRBJ1-2 gives the whole variable domain ETGVTQSPTHLIKTRGQQVTLRCSSQSGHNTVSWYQQALGQGPQFIFQYYREEENGRGNFPPRFSGLQFPNYSSELNVNALELDDSALYLCASSLWGADSGYTFGSGTRLTVV.

The chain couples TRBV4-1 to TRBJ2-2, with a tentative D call TRBD2 (5 bases). With 2 bases removed from V and 0 bases from J, the gap between germline ends came to 13 bases. Germline loops: CDR1 MGHRA, CDR2 YSYEKL. This CDR3 contains 17 residues. The CDR3 here is CASSQRSGATNTGELFF. CDR3 DNA sequence: TGCGCCAGCAGCCAACGCAGCGGAGCCACGAACACCGGGGAGCTGTTTTTT.

This CDR3 reads CATDRGQEQYF. The DNA of the CDR3 is TGTGCCACTGACAGGGGGCAAGAGCAGTACTTC. J is TRBJ2-7 and V is TRBV7-3; the match to TRBD1 covers 10 bases. CDR1 SGHTA and CDR2 FQGTGA come from the germline V gene. This CDR3 is built from 11 residues. Trimming at V came to 10 bases and at J to 7 bases, leaving 4 bases not matched to a gene. The full variable domain, rest sourced from reference TRBV7-3 and TRBJ2-7, is GAGVSQTPSNKVTEKGKYVELRCDPISGHTALYWYRQSLGQGPEFLIYFQGTGAADDSGLPNDRFFAVRPEGSVSTLKIQRTERGDSAVYLCATDRGQEQYFGPGTRLTVT.

The genes are TRBV5-1 and TRBJ2-7; tentatively, D is TRBD1 (6 bases). The CDR3 is 14 residues long. Deletions cut 0 bases from V and 1 base from J, with 8 bases between. Germline CDR1 and CDR2: SGHRS and YFSETQ. CDR3 DNA: TGCGCCAGCAGCTTGGGGGGGCCGTCCTACGAGCAGTACTTC. Protein product: CASSLGGPSYEQYF. The full variable domain, in which reference TRBV5-1 and TRBJ2-7 provide the parts outside the CDR3, is KAGVTQTPRYLIKTRGQQVTLSCSPISGHRSVSWYQQTPGQGLQFLFEYFSETQRNKGNFPGRFSGRQFSNSRSEMNVSTLELGDSALYLCASSLGGPSYEQYFGPGTRLTVT.